The clone carrying this T cell receptor (beta chain) was counted many times. Its specificity is unknown. The sample originates from a study of neurological immune-mediated disorders. Study-level points and caveats: Among expanded clones, no CDR3 amino acid sequences were shared across subjects, a pattern suggesting private repertoires in all groups.

Synthesis of cDNA was accomplished via 5'RACE employing 10-nucleotide random UMIs. A single run covered 15-18 subjects with over 170 million TCR-beta sequences. TCRdb called the 5' RACE reads again in MiXCR, with one record for every CDR3 protein. This repertoire shows fewer than 25,000 distinct CDR3 sequences, 8% to 13% found once; its top ten account for about 20%. Losses at the gene ends were 5 bases for V and 10 bases for J; bases not matched to a gene: 10. The CDR3 has 14 residues. The sequencing sample was made of PBMCs. The chain recombines TRBV12-3 or TRBV12-4 with TRBJ2-1, with 8 bases matching TRBD2. This clonotype was obtained from a woman aged 55-69 years with HTLV-1-associated myelopathy (HAM/TSP). CDR3 in DNA: TGTGCCAGCAGTCGGGGGGGCTGGTCAGGGGAGCAGTTCTTC. Its protein product is CASSRGGWSGEQFF.